The T cell receptor beta chain described here comes from a study of T cells in Graves' hyperthyroidism and ophthalmopathy. This clonotype was recorded at least ten times. Amplified regions were TCR beta CDR3 sequences from RNA transcripts. HTBI primers were the set used in a first-round RT-PCR of the TCR CDR3. TCRdb re-called the multiplex PCR reads through MiXCR, storing one row per CDR3 protein. The table includes 300,000 to 450,000 distinct CDR3 sequences, about 12% detected once. Between the trimmed V and J ends, which lost 5 bases and 1 base, there was a span of 13 bases. CDR3 length equals 15 residues.

This receptor was obtained from a young woman with Graves' hyperthyroidism. Sequencing was carried out using blood. The V call is TRBV12-3 or TRBV12-4, the J call TRBJ2-3, with a weak D call TRBD1 (6 bases). CDR3: CASSIGGRGTDTQYF. CDR3 sequence (DNA): TGTGCCAGCAGTATAGGGGGTAGGGGCACAGATACGCAGTATTTT.